This T cell receptor (beta chain) was recorded in a study of persistence of HIV-infected CD4 T cells. Cells were stimulated with overlapping HIV-1 Gag 15-mer peptides. CD4+ T cells upregulating both CD40 ligand and CD69 were sorted as responding cells. In the case of this clone: Its antigen is currently unknown.

The immunoSEQ assay was version 4, run in survey mode. TCRdb keeps only in-frame clones here, not all; method: immunoSEQ multiplex PCR. The sample yields roughly 9,200 clones, 82% seen once. The CDR3 extends over 13 amino acids. V was clipped by 7 bases and J by 11 bases; unmatched bases: 11. Germline V gives CDR1 LNHNV, CDR2 YYDKDF (reference sequence). The starting material was CD4+ T cells sorted from PBMCs after roughly 20-hour stimulation, obtained from a patient who received antiretroviral therapy. This chain connects TRBV15 to TRBJ1-1; 9 positions agree with TRBD1. The sequence came from an adult woman with HIV who was CMV-seropositive. The CDR3 here is CATKTGQGGLAFF. As DNA, the CDR3 is TGTGCCACCAAGACGGGACAGGGAGGATTGGCTTTCTTT.